This T cell receptor beta chain stems from a study of cytomegalovirus exposure and HLA in healthy donors (dated by TCRdb to about 2017). Background on the whole study: An earlier analysis of fewer than 750 of the donors reported approximately 280 Gb of sequence data and around 110 million unique TCR beta sequences obtained from 150 million to 200 million T cells. The study combined high-throughput TCR immunosequencing, statistical association of individual TCRs with disease status, and machine learning to predict cytomegalovirus infection status. Roughly 5 DR-DQ haplotypes were treated as single units for association and clustering because of strong linkage in the cohort. In a later genetic analysis, genome-wide SNP genotypes for about three fifths of the roughly 670 donors were used, and that subset was treated as a discovery cohort. A later analysis re-analyzed previously published TCR beta repertoires from roughly 690 donors and added high-resolution HLA genotyping to study TCR occurrence patterns. The study was designed to test whether signatures of past pathogen exposure could be identified by cataloging public T cell receptors. Both class I and class II loci were covered by HLA typing, at four-digit resolution. The study used immunosequencing to profile the T cell repertoires of approximately 630 subjects and linked those repertoires to cytomegalovirus serostatus. The later analysis used no new phenotypic data to find candidate immune exposures, relying instead on TCR beta sequences and their occurrence across donors. An early release covering roughly 580 HLA-typed donors comprised approximately 300 gigabases of sequencing data and tens of millions of unique TCR sequences. Besides the first cohort of roughly 640 subjects, a separate validation cohort made up of some 110 different subjects was used. The number of donors typed differed by locus, with 629-630 for A, B, C, DRB1 and DQB1, approximately 500 for DQA1, 600 to 610 for DPA1, and some 440 for DPB1. Among the roughly 400 genotyped donors, approximately 82% belonged to the genetic ancestry cluster associated with self-reported Caucasian donors. Donor age, sex, ethnicity and CMV serostatus were collected together with the repertoire data. Every repertoire in the discovery cohort had been generated on one and the same sequencing platform. Across around 400 genotyped donors of the cohort, an average of about 220,000 unique TCR beta nucleotide sequences per donor were sequenced, and roughly 20% of those sequences were non-productive. An earlier analysis of a few hundred of the donors applied high-throughput TCR beta sequencing to assess whether each TCR beta V gene segment acted as functional or pseudogenic.

Receptors were amplified or captured by the immunoSEQ multiplex PCR assay. For the multiplex PCR, a mixture combining 60 forward primers for TCR Vbeta segments and 13 reverse primers for TCR Jbeta segments was used. The CDR3 region of rearranged TCR beta genes was amplified from genomic DNA by a multiplex PCR assay. The amplified TCR beta libraries were sequenced on the Illumina HiSeq System as 87-base-pair reads. Concerning the study's data processing: In a later analysis, roughly 80 million unique TCR beta chains were counted across the 500 to 850 repertoires, and roughly 10 million of these chains were shared by at least two donors. Raw reads were error-corrected and collapsed into unique sequences with a nearest-neighbor algorithm that merged closely related sequences to remove PCR and sequencing errors. CDR3 sequences were aligned to IMGT reference sequences to assign V, D and J gene segments. Each retained sequence needed at least a six-nucleotide match to both a V gene segment and a J gene segment. A rearrangement was called productive if the CDR3 had no stop codons and remained in frame with V and J, and every other rearrangement was called non-productive. CDR3 was defined according to IMGT convention as the region running from the second conserved V-encoded cysteine to the conserved J-encoded phenylalanine. The earlier analysis of about 640 of the donors excluded any sequence lacking an unambiguous match to a single V gene segment. In an earlier analysis of 500 to 750 of the donors, V segments were called functional above 56.7% productive rearrangements and were called segregating when the between-donor standard deviation exceeded 5%. A statistical classification framework was developed to diagnose cytomegalovirus status using the catalog of TCR beta chain sequences. In a later analysis, TCR nucleotide sequences were compared against IMGT/GENE-DB human TR gene sequences so that V and J genes could be assigned. Using the TCRdist pipeline, a later analysis assigned CDR3 sequences along with most-parsimonious VDJ recombination scenarios. A later analysis defined each TCR beta chain by its CDR3 amino acid sequence plus V-gene family, and excluded reads lacking a unique V-gene family. In a later analysis, a few hundred highly shared, low-generation-probability nucleotide sequences were removed to address suspected cross-contamination and a sequencing artifact. In a later analysis, a clonal expansion index for each public chain was calculated from normalized within-repertoire ranks of inferred template counts. In a later analysis, generation probabilities were computed using a VDJ recombination model fitted to out-of-frame rearrangements, and the results were checked against IGoR. In a later analysis, hypergeometric tests were used to score TCR-TCR, TCR-HLA and TCR-CMV co-occurrence, with a repertoire-size bias correction applied to TCR pairs. In a later analysis, false discovery rates were estimated by permuting HLA or CMV assignments 20 times. In a later analysis, co-occurring TCRs were grouped using DBSCAN, and TCRdist sequence similarity was added for clustering within HLA-allele-positive subsets. Repertoires with fewer than 30,000 or more than 120,000 public chains were left out of co-occurrence clustering, as were about 5 repertoires with anomalous nucleotide sharing. TCRdb took over this immuneACCESS table, retaining in-frame rearrangements with V and J assigned. Such tables are incomplete; in checked studies, under half of the missing clones stem from an unresolved V gene, and the remainder is unexplained. V, J and clone size reflect that table, while D and trimming were determined from the DNA. The sample table lists about 80,000 clones, around 60% of them with a count of one. The ten largest account for about 4.2% of the sample.

The cohort was made up of 666 healthy bone marrow donors. Cohort members were all nominally healthy when sampled, although unrecorded immune exposures were likely present. The donor was CMV seropositive and was included in the group of 290 or so seropositive cohort members. A peripheral blood sample was provided by each donor, and peripheral blood mononuclear cells were used for TCR beta sequencing. The Qiagen DNeasy Blood Extraction Kit was used to extract genomic DNA from the blood cell samples. To note about this clone: Its target antigen remains unknown. Base qualities are not provided; no much larger clone lies one nucleotide away.

General study outcomes and caveats: A further reported finding was that TCR beta sequences accurately predicted the HLA-A and HLA-B alleles for most subjects in the first cohort. CMV serostatus was the only immune exposure information available for the cohort. Only TCR beta chains were sequenced in this cohort, and the absence of alpha or paired-chain data limited detectable features. Because some donors lacked HLA typing at each locus, the association tests relied only on the typed subset. In the study, roughly 160 TCR beta chains were listed as associated with cytomegalovirus. A later analysis found that TCR association rates varied across HLA loci, with DRB1 alleles showing the most associated TCRs and HLA-C alleles the fewest. A later genetic analysis associated a missense DCLRE1C variant with V-gene and J-gene trimming of TCR beta chains, and an independent cohort replicated the association. According to a later genetic analysis, donors in an Asian-associated ancestry cluster had fewer N-insertions in productive TCRs than the approximately 670-donor mean. Because counts were too low, more than 15 rarely observed V segments, including chromosome 9 orphons, were left out of the earlier analysis of 500 to 650 of the donors. In a later analysis, HLA-associated TCR beta chains showed more clonal expansion and lower generation probabilities than non-associated chains that were equally common. According to a later analysis, most CMV-associated TCR beta chains appeared to be HLA-restricted, and the HLA associations seemed to be driven largely by CMV exposure. At a false discovery rate of 0.05, a later analysis linked fewer than 20,000 TCR beta sequences to specific HLA alleles. Cytomegalovirus status was reported to be diagnosed by the classifier with high specificity and sensitivity in both the original and validation cohorts. A few of the identified cytomegalovirus-associated TCR beta chains were confirmed in vitro to be specific for cytomegalovirus antigens. Several of the top co-occurrence clusters appeared to be linked to parvovirus B19, influenza, CMV and Epstein-Barr virus, according to a later analysis. When HLA alleles, especially DR and DQ, strongly co-occurred, TCR associations were difficult to assign to individual alleles. A cluster of highly shared sequence variants was judged likely to be a technical artifact of the sequencing pipeline. The presence/absence analyses assumed that sequencing depth was roughly uniform across donors, and that assumption may not be true. According to the authors, the approach could potentially be generalized to other disease states and immunological phenotypes. Most TCR sequences were observed very rarely across donors, whereas some public TCRs were present in many individuals. Linkage disequilibrium might explain the correlated functional status among segregating V segments, but an unknown experimental factor could not be excluded. Broadly in line with IMGT annotations, most TCR beta V segments showed up in productive rearrangements about 87% or about 30% of the time in an earlier analysis of several hundred of the donors.

Specimen: PBMCs. The TCR originated in a male donor in good health and CMV-seropositive.

The bases read TGTGCCAGCAGCTCGACAGGGTCGATGACTGAAGCTTTCTTT. Translated, it reads CASSSTGSMTEAFF. The chain is assembled from TRBV7-3 and TRBJ1-1, with 7 junctional bases fitting TRBD1. Counted from cysteine to phenylalanine, this CDR3 has 14 amino acids. Solely the CDR3 DNA is kept, with 42 bases framed from the first base. For CDR1 and CDR2, the germline V gene lists SGHTA and FQGTGA. Ends trimmed: V by 4 bases, J by 5 bases; bases unmatched to a gene: 7.